This T cell receptor beta chain was observed in a study of T cell responses to AZD1222 COVID-19 vaccine (dated by TCRdb to about 2021). With regard to the full study: AZD1222 recipients given second doses at about 4 weeks or at about 12 weeks were pooled, since spike-specific TCR depth and breadth were not found to differ between the two schedules. A total of approximately 230 trial participants underwent TCR sequencing, of whom around 200 received two doses of AZD1222 and 26 received two doses of the MenACWY control vaccine. Enrollment into the trials was organized by age into subgroups of 18-55, 56-69 and 70-plus years, and those subgroups contained roughly 150, 30 and 60 TCR-sequenced participants, respectively. Paper-wide results and their limitations: After two AZD1222 doses, spike-specific TCR breadth and depth were significantly higher than at day 0 and than in MenACWY recipients. In the small 56-69-year group, the increase in depth fell short of significance, most likely because of low power. Participants were mostly white British and included more females than males, and it was suggested by the authors that clonal diversity may have been underestimated. Because no day 14 peak-response samples were available, repertoires were characterized only after the peak T cell response. The vaccine-associated CD4 TCRs covered the entire spike protein, and the dominant responses fell in regions 160-218 and 743-854. Conclusions about previously exposed vaccinees are limited, since just five to seven AZD1222 recipients were seropositive for SARS-CoV-2 at baseline. Nearly half of unique spike-specific TCRs reportedly recognized epitopes outside regions mutated in the B.1.351 and B.1.1.7 variants.

Per the publication, the time point label means: baseline before first vaccination. Samples from vaccinated people were obtained from the UK trials COV001 and COV002, which included a single-blind randomized controlled phase 2/3 trial of AZD1222 (ChAdOx1 nCoV-19) in healthy adults. For TCRbeta chain sequencing, PBMC samples from trial participants were taken at day 0 and at day 28 after the second dose. CDR1 and CDR2 were assigned from the germline V gene (reference sequence) as LGHDT and YNNKEL. The junction carries 3 bases between V and J, which are trimmed by 5 bases and 2 bases respectively. The CDR3 has 12 amino acids, counting the end cysteine and phenylalanine. The only DNA kept is the CDR3, 36 bases in frame from the first base. The CDR3 regions of human TCRbeta chains were analyzed by immunosequencing. The authors' analysis ran thus. Repertoire TCRs were matched against a reference library of SARS-CoV-2-specific TCRs generated with the MIRA antigen-specificity platform. Breadth was defined as the fraction of unique TCRs that were SARS-CoV-2-associated, and depth was defined as the fraction of total T cells that were SARS-CoV-2-associated. Using the MIRA data, each spike-specific TCR was assigned both to the spike region to which the TCR was reactive and to a CD4 or CD8 class. Log10-transformed breadth and depth values were compared by one-way ANOVA with Sidak's multiple comparisons tests. TCRdb obtained this table from immuneACCESS and retained in-frame rearrangements with V and J assigned. These tables miss some clones; where compared with another copy, unresolved V genes account for less than half of the shortfall, and the remainder is unexplained. V, J and clone size are taken as reported in that table, and D and trimming were inferred from the DNA itself. This sample is represented by 130,000 or so clones; about nine tenths of them were singletons. More than 20% of the sample belongs to the ten largest clones.

In its sample, this clone was seen a few times. It lacks a known antigen. There are no base qualities to consult, and no much larger clone falls within one base. The sequencing here drew on peripheral blood, taken on day 0 of AZD1222 vaccination. The receptor chain draws on TRBV3-1 (or the pseudogene TRBV3-2) and TRBJ2-2, with the identity of the D gene unclear. The origin of this receptor is an adult in good health. The CDR3 has the sequence CASSINTGELFF. The sequenced DNA is TGTGCCAGCAGCATCAACACCGGGGAGCTGTTTTTT.